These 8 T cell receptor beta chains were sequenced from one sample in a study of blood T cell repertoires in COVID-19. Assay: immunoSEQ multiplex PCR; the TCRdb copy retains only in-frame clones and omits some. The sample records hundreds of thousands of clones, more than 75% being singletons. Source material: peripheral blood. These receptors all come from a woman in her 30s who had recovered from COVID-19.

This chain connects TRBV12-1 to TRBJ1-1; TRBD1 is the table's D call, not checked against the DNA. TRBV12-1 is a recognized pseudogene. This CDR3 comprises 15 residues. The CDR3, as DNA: TGTGCCAGCAGCGCCGGGACAGCCGAGAACCCTGAAGCTTTCTTT. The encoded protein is CASSAGTAENPEAFF.

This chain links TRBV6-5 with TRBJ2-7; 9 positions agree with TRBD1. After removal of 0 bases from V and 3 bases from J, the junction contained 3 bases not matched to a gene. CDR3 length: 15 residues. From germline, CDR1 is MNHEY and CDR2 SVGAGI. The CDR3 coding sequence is TGTGCCAGCAGTTACTCCCAGGACAGGGGCTACGAGCAGTACTTC. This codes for CASSYSQDRGYEQYF.

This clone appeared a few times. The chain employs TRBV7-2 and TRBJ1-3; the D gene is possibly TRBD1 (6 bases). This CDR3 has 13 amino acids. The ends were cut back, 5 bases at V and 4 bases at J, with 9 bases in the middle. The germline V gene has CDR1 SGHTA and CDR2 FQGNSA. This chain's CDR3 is CASSPDRGNTIYF. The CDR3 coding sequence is TGTGCCAGCAGCCCCGACAGGGGAAACACCATATATTTT.

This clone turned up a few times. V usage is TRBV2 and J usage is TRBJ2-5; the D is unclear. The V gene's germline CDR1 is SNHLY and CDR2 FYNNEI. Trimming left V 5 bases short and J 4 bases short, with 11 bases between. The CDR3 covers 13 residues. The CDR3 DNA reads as TGTGCCAGCAGTAGCCTTCCCGGAGAGACCCAGTACTTC. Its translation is CASSSLPGETQYF.

The CDR3 sequence is CASSQGLAGPTYEQYF. The CDR3 region has the DNA TGTGCCAGCAGCCAGGGACTAGCGGGACCTACCTACGAGCAGTACTTC. The V gene is TRBV28, the J gene TRBJ2-7; 13 nucleotides match TRBD2. With V trimmed by 6 bases and J by 2 bases, 7 bases remained unmatched. The germline CDR1 and CDR2 sequences are MDHEN and SYDVKM. This CDR3 is built from 16 residues.

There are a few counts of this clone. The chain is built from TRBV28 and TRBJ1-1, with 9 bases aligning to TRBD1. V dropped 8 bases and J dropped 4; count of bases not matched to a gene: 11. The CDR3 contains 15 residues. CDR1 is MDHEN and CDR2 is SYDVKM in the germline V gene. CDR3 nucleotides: TGTGCCAGCTACCCGGGACAGGGTTACGGCACTGAAGCTTTCTTT. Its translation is CASYPGQGYGTEAFF.

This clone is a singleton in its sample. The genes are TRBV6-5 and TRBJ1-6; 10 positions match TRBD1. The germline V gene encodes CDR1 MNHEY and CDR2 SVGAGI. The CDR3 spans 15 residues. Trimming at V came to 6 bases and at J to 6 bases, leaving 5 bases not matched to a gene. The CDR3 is CASRDGTGVNSPLHF. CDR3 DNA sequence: TGTGCCAGCAGGGACGGGACAGGGGTTAATTCACCCCTCCACTTT.

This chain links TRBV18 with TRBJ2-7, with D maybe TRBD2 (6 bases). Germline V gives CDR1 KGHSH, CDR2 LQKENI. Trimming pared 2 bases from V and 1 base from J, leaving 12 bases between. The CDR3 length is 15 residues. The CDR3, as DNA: TGTGCCAGCTCACCAGAGGGCGGGACGTCCTACGAGCAGTACTTC. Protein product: CASSPEGGTSYEQYF.